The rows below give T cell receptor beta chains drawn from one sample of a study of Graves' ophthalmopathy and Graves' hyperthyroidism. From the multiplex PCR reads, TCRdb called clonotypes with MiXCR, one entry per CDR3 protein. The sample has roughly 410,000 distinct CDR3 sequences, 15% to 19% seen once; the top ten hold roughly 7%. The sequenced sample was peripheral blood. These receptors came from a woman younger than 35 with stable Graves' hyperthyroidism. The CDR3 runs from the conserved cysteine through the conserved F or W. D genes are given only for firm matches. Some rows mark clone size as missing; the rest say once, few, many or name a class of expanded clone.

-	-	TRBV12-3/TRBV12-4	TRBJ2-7	CASSFSGAGQQYF	TGTGCCAGCAGTTTTTCGGGGGCCGGGCAGCAGTACTTC
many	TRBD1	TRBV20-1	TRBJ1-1	CSASFGQGQAEAFF	TGCAGTGCTTCTTTCGGACAGGGGCAGGCTGAAGCTTTCTTT
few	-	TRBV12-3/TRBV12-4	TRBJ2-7	CASSLSGLGEQYF	TGTGCCAGCAGTTTGAGCGGGTTAGGCGAGCAGTACTTC
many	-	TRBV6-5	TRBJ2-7	CASSYSSSASSYEQYF	TGTGCCAGCAGTTACTCGAGTAGCGCCAGCTCCTACGAGCAGTACTTC
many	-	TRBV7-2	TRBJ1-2	CASSKEGGRADGYTF	TGTGCCAGCAGCAAAGAAGGAGGCAGGGCCGATGGCTACACCTTC
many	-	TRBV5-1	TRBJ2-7	CASSLRAVSYEQYF	TGCGCCAGCAGCTTGAGGGCAGTTTCCTACGAGCAGTACTTC
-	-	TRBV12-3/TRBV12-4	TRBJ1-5	CASSLEGENQPQHF	TGTGCCAGCAGTTTAGAGGGGGAGAATCAGCCCCAGCATTTT
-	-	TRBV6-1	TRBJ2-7	CAPPEQYF	TGTGCTCCCCCCGAGCAGTACTTC
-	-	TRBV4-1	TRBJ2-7	CASSQDLREQYF	TGCGCCAGCAGCCAAGATCTTAGGGAGCAGTACTTC
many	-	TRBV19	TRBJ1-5	CASSTPQGYSNQPQHF	TGTGCCAGTAGTACCCCACAGGGTTATAGCAATCAGCCCCAGCATTTT
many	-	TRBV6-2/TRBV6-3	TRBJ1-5	CASRKGEGQPQHF	TGTGCCAGCCGGAAGGGGGAAGGTCAGCCCCAGCATTTT
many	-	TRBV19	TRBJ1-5	CASTEQGLGNQPQHF	TGTGCCAGTACCGAACAGGGATTAGGCAATCAGCCCCAGCATTTT
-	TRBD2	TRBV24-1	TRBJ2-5	CATSDPSTSGEQTQYF	TGTGCCACCAGTGACCCGAGTACTAGCGGGGAACAGACCCAGTACTTC
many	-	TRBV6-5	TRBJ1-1	CASSYSGGYTEAFF	TGTGCCAGCAGTTACTCCGGGGGCTACACTGAAGCTTTCTTT
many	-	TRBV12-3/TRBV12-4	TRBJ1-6	CASSALEAPNSPLHF	TGTGCCAGCAGTGCCCTGGAAGCCCCCAATTCACCCCTCCACTTT
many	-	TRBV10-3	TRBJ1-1	CAIQKGGNTEAFF	TGTGCCATCCAAAAGGGGGGGAACACTGAAGCTTTCTTT